The 8 T cell receptor beta chains below were found in one sample sequenced in a study of control samples from healthy donors and cancer patients. Some clones are missing from TCRdb's copy, which holds only in-frame ones; the method was immunoSEQ multiplex PCR. The table lists roughly 120,000 clones, 75% to 90% of them singletons. Source material: PBMCs. The receptors originated from a woman aged 45-65 years with colorectal cancer.

The V call is TRBV21-1, the J call TRBJ1-2. TRBV21-1 corresponds to a pseudogene. The CDR3 runs to 13 residues. The CDR3 DNA follows: TGTGCCAGCCAGGACGCGGGTGGCTATGGCTACACCTTC. Translated: CASQDAGGYGYTF.

V is TRBV12-5 and J is TRBJ1-1; maybe TRBD1 (5 bases). CDR1 is LGHNT and CDR2 is FRNRAP in the germline V gene. CDR3 length equals 13 residues. The V end was cut by 8 bases, the J end by 0 bases, with 10 bases between. DNA of the CDR3: TGTGCTAGTAGGGACGGACTGAACACTGAAGCTTTCTTT. It translates to CASRDGLNTEAFF.

V gene TRBV5-1 combines with J gene TRBJ2-3, with TRBD1 matching 12 bases. The CDR3 extends over 19 amino acids. Germline assignment: CDR1 SGHRS and CDR2 YFSETQ. V shed 4 bases, J shed 3 bases, and the junction held 15 bases outside the gene matches. CDR3: CASSAFSTGTGGATDTQYF. CDR3 DNA: TGCGCCAGCAGCGCCTTCTCAACCGGGACAGGGGGCGCGACAGATACGCAGTATTTT.

This chain uses TRBV9 with TRBJ2-1; 9 bases are shared with TRBD2. CDR3 length: 14 amino acids. V was clipped by 4 bases and J by 8 bases; unmatched bases: 7. Germline V gene lookup returns CDR1 SGDLS and CDR2 YYNGEE. In nucleotides, the CDR3 is TGTGCCAGCAGCTTTAGCGGGAGCGGCTATGAGCAGTTCTTC. Protein: CASSFSGSGYEQFF. Looking up the rest from reference TRBV9 and TRBJ2-1 gives the full variable domain: DSGVTQTPKHLITATGQRVTLRCSPRSGDLSVYWYQQSLDQGLQFLIQYYNGEERAKGNILERFSAQQFPDLHSELNLSSLELGDSALYFCASSFSGSGYEQFFGPGTRLTVL.

This sequence joins TRBV6-8 and TRBJ1-5, with D maybe TRBD1 (5 bases). The CDR3 has 15 residues. CDR1 and CDR2 from the germline V gene are MNHGY and SAAAGT. Trimming pared 5 bases from V and 3 bases from J, leaving 14 bases between. CDR3 in DNA: TGTGCCAGCAGTGGGGTGGGGGAGGTCAATCAGCCCCAGCATTTT. Amino acids: CASSGVGEVNQPQHF.

The chain couples TRBV10-3 to TRBJ1-1, with D uncertain. The germline V gene encodes CDR1 ENHRY and CDR2 SYGVKD. CDR3 length: 12 residues. Trimming stripped 2 bases from V and 5 bases from J, with 6 bases between. The CDR3 bases are TGTGCCATCAGTGAGACCCTAACTGAAGCTTTCTTT. It yields the protein CAISETLTEAFF.

The V call is TRBV5-1, the J call TRBJ1-1; no clear D. The ends were cut back, 7 bases at V and 5 bases at J, with 12 bases in the middle. CDR3 length: 12 amino acids. Germline V lookup: CDR1 SGHRS, CDR2 YFSETQ. The CDR3 loop reads CASLGGGTEAFF. The CDR3 region has the DNA TGCGCCAGCCTTGGAGGCGGAACTGAAGCTTTCTTT.

V gene TRBV5-1 combines with J gene TRBJ2-3; D not resolved. This CDR3 comprises 14 residues. V was shortened by 5 bases and J by 5 bases, with 15 bases between the two germline ends. Per the germline V gene, CDR1 is SGHRS and CDR2 is YFSETQ. CDR3 sequence: CASSERSPGDTQYF. The CDR3 nucleotides read TGCGCCAGCAGTGAGAGGAGTCCAGGAGATACGCAGTATTTT.